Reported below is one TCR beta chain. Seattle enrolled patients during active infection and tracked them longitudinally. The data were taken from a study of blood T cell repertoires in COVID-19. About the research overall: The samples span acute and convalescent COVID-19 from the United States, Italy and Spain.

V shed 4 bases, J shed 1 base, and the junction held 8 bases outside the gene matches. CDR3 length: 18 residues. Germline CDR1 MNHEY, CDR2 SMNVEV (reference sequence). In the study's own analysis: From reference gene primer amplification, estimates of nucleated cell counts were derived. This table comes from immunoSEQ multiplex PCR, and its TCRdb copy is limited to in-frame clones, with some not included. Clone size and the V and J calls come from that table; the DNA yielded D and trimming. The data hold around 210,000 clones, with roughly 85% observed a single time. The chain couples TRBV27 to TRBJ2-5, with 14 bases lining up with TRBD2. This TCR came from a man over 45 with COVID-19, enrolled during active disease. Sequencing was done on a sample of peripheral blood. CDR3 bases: TGTGCCAGCAGTTGGGGACTAGCGGGAGCTGGGGTCCAAGAGACCCAGTACTTC. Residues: CASSWGLAGAGVQETQYF.